What follows are 20 T cell receptor beta chains derived from one specimen sequenced in a study of post-analysis software for immune sequencing data. Whole-study results and caveats: TRBV5-6, TRBV5-1 and TRBV20-1 were among five TRBV segments more frequent in patients than controls.

What these receptors recognize is not known. Unique molecular identifiers tagged the TCR beta cDNA libraries. TCRdb passed the PCR reads through MiXCR, listing each CDR3 protein once. The sample shows hundreds of thousands of distinct CDR3 sequences, about 60% of them seen only once. The sample was blood. The origin of the receptors is a girl aged 2 to 10 with multiple sclerosis.

The chain joins TRBV3-1 to TRBJ2-3, with D possibly TRBD2 on 5 matching bases. Between the trimmed V and J ends, which lost 0 bases and 0 bases, there was a span of 16 bases. Germline-derived CDR1 and CDR2 are LGHDT and YNNKEL (reference sequence). The CDR3 loop spans 18 amino acids. The CDR3 is CASSQDLSGSPSTDTQYF. The CDR3 bases are TGTGCCAGCAGCCAAGATCTATCGGGGTCTCCTAGCACAGATACGCAGTATTTT.

The chain carries TRBV12-3 or TRBV12-4 and TRBJ2-5, with 8 bases aligning to TRBD1. The J segment lost 5 bases and the V segment lost 6 bases, leaving 8 bases of the junction unmatched. The CDR3 is 14 amino acids. The CDR3 region has the DNA TGTGCCAGCAGGATTGGGACAGGCAGGGAGACCCAGTACTTC. Residues: CASRIGTGRETQYF.

The chain uses TRBV9 and TRBJ2-7; TRBD1 might be the D (5 bases). V lost 4 bases, J lost 2 bases, and 13 bases lay in between. The CDR3 has 14 amino acids. Germline CDR1 reads SGDLS; CDR2 reads YYNGEE. The DNA for the CDR3 is TGTGCCAGCAGCCCCACTGACAGTCCCTACGAGCAGTACTTC. It specifies CASSPTDSPYEQYF.

For the CDR3, the DNA is TGTGCCAGCAGCTTAGCGAGGAACAGCGGGAGCTACAATGAGCAGTTCTTC. Protein: CASSLARNSGSYNEQFF. The chain couples TRBV7-9 to TRBJ2-1; TRBD2 aligns across 8 bases. Germline trimming cut 0 bases from V and 3 bases from J; bases unmatched to any gene: 7. The CDR3 length is 17 residues. Looked up from germline, CDR1 is SEHNR and CDR2 is FQNEAQ (reference sequence). The complete variable domain, with remaining parts taken from reference TRBV7-9 and TRBJ2-1, reads DTGVSQNPRHKITKRGQNVTFRCDPISEHNRLYWYRQTLGQGPEFLTYFQNEAQLEKSRLLSDRFSAERPKGSFSTLEIQRTEQGDSAMYLCASSLARNSGSYNEQFFGPGTRLTVL.

This clonotype was counted between two and nine times. The chain is built from TRBV7-6 and TRBJ2-1; no clear D. Trimming cost V 5 bases and J 9 bases, with 11 bases left between them. CDR3 size: 12 residues. Germline lookup yields CDR1 SGHVS and CDR2 FNYEAQ. In DNA form, the CDR3 reads TGTGCCAGCAGCCCCGGACGGGTTGAGCAGTTCTTC. Translated: CASSPGRVEQFF. Using reference TRBV7-6 and TRBJ2-1 for the parts outside the CDR3, the full variable domain is GAGVSQSPRYKVTKRGQDVALRCDPISGHVSLYWYRQALGQGPEFLTYFNYEAQQDKSGLPNDRFSAERPEGSISTLTIQRTEQRDSAMYRCASSPGRVEQFFGPGTRLTVL.

The genes are TRBV7-9 and TRBJ1-5; 8 bases align to TRBD1. Germline CDR1 reads SEHNR; CDR2 reads FQNEAQ (reference sequence). This CDR3 has 15 amino acids. J was trimmed by 7 bases and V by 6 bases; bases with no gene match: 11. For the CDR3, the DNA is TGTGCCAGCAGTTCAGATATGGACAGGGAACAGCCCCAGCATTTT. Protein product: CASSSDMDREQPQHF.

This clonotype has only a few counts. The rearrangement joins TRBV2 to TRBJ2-7; a possible D gene is TRBD1 (5 bases). CDR3 length: 11 residues. Trimming stripped 8 bases from V and 7 bases from J, with 12 bases between. Germline V gene data show CDR1 as SNHLY and CDR2 as FYNNEI. CDR3 in DNA: TGTGCCAGCGGGGCACCCTTGGAGCAGTACTTC. Amino acids: CASGAPLEQYF.

This clonotype was recorded once. The J gene is TRBJ2-1, the V gene TRBV20-1; maybe TRBD2 (6 bases). Trimming took 1 base from V and 8 from J, leaving 21 bases between them. The CDR3 totals 16 residues. Germline CDR1 reads DFQATT; CDR2 reads SNEGSKA (reference sequence). The CDR3 loop is CSARGITSLRSDEQFF. In DNA, the CDR3 is TGCAGTGCTAGAGGTATTACTAGCTTAAGAAGCGATGAGCAGTTCTTC.

In its sample, this clonotype was seen a few times. The chain combines TRBV12-3 or TRBV12-4 with TRBJ2-1; no clear D gene. The V and J ends lost 7 bases and 0 bases respectively, with 10 bases between them. This CDR3 has 14 residues. CDR3 sequence: CASTLRSSYNEQFF. The CDR3, as DNA: TGTGCCAGCACCCTCAGAAGCTCCTACAATGAGCAGTTCTTC.

This clonotype has a handful of counts. The J gene is TRBJ2-7, the V gene TRBV11-2; 7 bases map to TRBD2. This CDR3 region has 15 residues. V gave up 0 bases and J gave up 3 bases; unmatched junction bases: 5. Germline values: CDR1 SGHAT, CDR2 FQNNGV. The CDR3 coding sequence is TGTGCCAGCAGCTTAGAGCCAGCGGGGTACTACGAGCAGTACTTC. This translates into CASSLEPAGYYEQYF.

The chain has TRBV20-1 and TRBJ2-3; D remains ambiguous. V gave up 0 bases and J gave up 4 bases, with 14 bases separating them. This CDR3 region has 15 residues. Per germline, CDR1 DFQATT and CDR2 SNEGSKA (reference sequence). The CDR3 DNA follows: TGCAGTGCTAGAGATCAGTTTCGGACCCCAGATACGCAGTATTTT. Encoded protein: CSARDQFRTPDTQYF.

J is TRBJ2-2 and V is TRBV29-1; D is unresolved. The ends were cut back, 3 bases at V and 2 bases at J, with 7 bases in the middle. This CDR3 region has 13 residues. Germline CDR1 is SQVTM and CDR2 is ANQGSEA. CDR3 sequence reads: CSVEWRNTGELFF. CDR3 sequence (DNA): TGCAGCGTTGAGTGGCGAAACACCGGGGAGCTGTTTTTT.

The gene calls are TRBV20-1 and TRBJ1-3; 9 bases fit TRBD1. Germline V gene sequence: CDR1 DFQATT, CDR2 SNEGSKA (reference sequence). The CDR3 loop spans 15 amino acids. The junction had 12 bases not matched to a gene; V was cut back by 6 bases and J by 6 bases. The DNA of the CDR3 is TGCAGTGCGGTGACAGGGGGTTCGCAGGAAAACACCATATATTTT. This sequence encodes CSAVTGGSQENTIYF.

The chain links TRBV9 to TRBJ2-1; TRBD2 agrees at 8 bases. The CDR3 spans 15 residues. Germline V gene lookup returns CDR1 SGDLS and CDR2 YYNGEE. The ends lost 0 bases at V and 6 bases at J; junction bases unmatched: 5. CDR3 sequence (DNA): TGTGCCAGCAGCGTAGTATTCGGGGGGGCCAATGAGCAGTTCTTC. Protein: CASSVVFGGANEQFF.

In this sample, this clonotype turned up a few times. This chain links TRBV28 with TRBJ2-5; tentative D call: TRBD2 (6 bases). V was trimmed by 3 bases and J by 2 bases, leaving 13 bases between them. Germline CDR1 is MDHEN and CDR2 is SYDVKM. This CDR3 comprises 15 residues. The CDR3 coding sequence is TGTGCCAGCAGTTTGAGGGCTGGGAGGCAAGAGACCCAGTACTTC. Its translation is CASSLRAGRQETQYF. Full variable domain (outside the CDR3, taken from reference TRBV28 and TRBJ2-5): DVKVTQSSRYLVKRTGEKVFLECVQDMDHENMFWYRQDPGLGLRLIYFSYDVKMKEKGDIPEGYSVSREKKERFSLILESASTNQTSMYLCASSLRAGRQETQYFGPGTRLLVL.

The chain combines TRBV2 with TRBJ2-3; TRBD1 matches 8 bases. Germline assignment: CDR1 SNHLY and CDR2 FYNNEI. V shed 6 bases, J shed 3 bases, and the junction held 8 bases outside the gene matches. The CDR3 contains 15 residues. In DNA, the CDR3 is TGTGCCAGCAGCGCGGACAGGGAAGGGACAGATACGCAGTATTTT. This gives the protein CASSADREGTDTQYF.

The chain joins TRBV7-9 to TRBJ2-1, with D hard to call. Germline V gene data show CDR1 as SEHNR and CDR2 as FQNEAQ (reference sequence). The CDR3 spans 15 residues. V was trimmed by 0 bases and J by 8 bases, leaving 14 bases between them. The CDR3 DNA reads TGTGCCAGCAGCTTAGCGCGTTCCCCCTTGGATGAGCAGTTCTTC. Translation: CASSLARSPLDEQFF.

This chain uses TRBV5-1 with TRBJ2-7, with 13 bases aligning to TRBD2. The CDR3 extends over 19 amino acids. V dropped 5 bases and J dropped 3; count of bases not matched to a gene: 17. Germline-derived CDR1 and CDR2 are SGHRS and YFSETQ. The CDR3 region is CASSPGLAGVVPLFYEQYF. The CDR3 nucleotides are TGCGCCAGCAGTCCCGGACTAGCGGGAGTAGTCCCCCTCTTCTACGAGCAGTACTTC.

The rearrangement joins TRBV7-2 to TRBJ2-5, with D possibly matching TRBD2 (5 bases). The germline V gene has CDR1 SGHTA and CDR2 FQGNSA. V dropped 2 bases and J dropped 0 bases, with 10 bases sitting between them. The CDR3 runs 15 residues. CDR3 nucleotide sequence: TGTGCCAGCAGCTTATTAAGAGGGTACCAAGAGACCCAGTACTTC. This encodes CASSLLRGYQETQYF.

In DNA form, the CDR3 reads TGTGCCAGCAGCCAAGACGTGGCAGGGGCCTCCTACAATGAGCAGTTCTTC. Protein product: CASSQDVAGASYNEQFF. The V call is TRBV3-1, the J call TRBJ2-1, with D possibly being TRBD1 (6 bases). The V and J ends lost 0 bases and 0 bases respectively, with 12 bases between them. The germline V gene has CDR1 LGHDT and CDR2 YNNKEL (reference sequence). The CDR3 extends over 17 amino acids.